These T cell receptor beta chains were read from a single sample in a study of shared clonotypes between healthy human individuals. Sequencing was performed with immunoSEQ multiplex PCR; in TCRdb, only in-frame clones are kept and a portion is missing. This sample has roughly 2.5 million clones, with around nine tenths found just once. The sequencing input was naive CD4+ T cells sorted from blood. The receptors derive from a man aged 18 to 29 in good health. Each CDR3 is given with its conserved first and last residue. The order of the fields is V gene, D gene, clone size, J gene, CDR3 protein, CDR3 DNA. D genes are given only for firm matches. Clone sizes are given selectively: once, few, many, or a class where the clone is expanded.

TRBV10-3	NA	once	TRBJ2-5	CAISGRQQETQYF	TGTGCCATCAGTGGTAGACAGCAAGAGACCCAGTACTTC
TRBV21-1	NA	NA	TRBJ2-7	CATSDRLARFYEQYF	TGTGCCACCTCCGATCGTCTGGCCCGATTTTACGAGCAGTACTTC
TRBV6-9	NA	once	TRBJ2-1	CASTQGTGGPTPLYNEQFF	TGTGCCAGCACCCAGGGGACGGGTGGCCCCACACCCTTGTACAATGAGCAGTTCTTC
TRBV4-1	TRBD1	NA	TRBJ2-4	CASSSGQGLNIQYF	TGCGCCAGCAGTTCCGGACAGGGATTAAACATTCAGTACTTC
TRBV29-1	NA	NA	TRBJ2-1	CSVDGGTYNEQFF	TGCAGCGTTGATGGCGGGACCTACAATGAGCAGTTCTTC
TRBV4-3	NA	once	TRBJ1-2	CASSQGAGYTF	TGCGCCAGCAGCCAGGGGGCAGGCTACACCTTC
TRBV30	TRBD1	NA	TRBJ2-7	CAWSRSGQEYF	TGTGCCTGGAGTAGATCCGGACAGGAGTACTTC
TRBV30	TRBD1	NA	TRBJ1-1	CAWSVHRGQDWRVNTEAFF	TGTGCCTGGAGTGTACACAGGGGGCAGGACTGGCGGGTGAACACTGAAGCTTTCTTT
TRBV12-5	NA	NA	TRBJ1-5	CASGPTGFDNQPQHF	TGTGCTAGTGGGCCAACAGGGTTTGACAATCAGCCCCAGCATTTT
TRBV5-1	TRBD2	NA	TRBJ2-7	CASSFSAGGGVEQYF	TGCGCCAGCAGCTTCTCAGCGGGAGGGGGAGTCGAGCAGTACTTC
TRBV18	TRBD1	NA	TRBJ1-5	CASSPWTGLPKAQHF	TGTGCCAGCTCACCATGGACAGGGCTCCCCAAGGCCCAGCATTTT
TRBV9	NA	NA	TRBJ2-7	CASSVGSTTNYEQYF	TGTGCCAGCAGCGTGGGGTCGACAACAAACTACGAGCAGTACTTC
TRBV7-3	TRBD2	NA	TRBJ2-5	CASSSTGGAAETQYF	TGTGCCAGCAGCTCTACCGGGGGGGCTGCAGAGACCCAGTACTTC
TRBV10-3	NA	few	TRBJ1-1	CAISEWQGTEAFF	TGTGCCATCAGTGAGTGGCAGGGCACTGAAGCTTTCTTT
TRBV9	TRBD1	once	TRBJ1-3	CASSDRGNRNTIYF	TGTGCCAGCAGCGACAGGGGGAACCGAAACACCATATATTTT
TRBV2	TRBD1	once	TRBJ1-6	CASSPLTGGNSPLHF	TGTGCCAGCAGCCCCCTGACAGGGGGAAATTCACCCCTCCACTTT
TRBV7-2	TRBD2	once	TRBJ2-7	CASSPRTSGLYEQYF	TGTGCCAGCAGCCCCCGGACTAGCGGCCTCTACGAGCAGTACTTC
TRBV30	NA	NA	TRBJ2-7	CAWRPGRFEQYF	TGTGCCTGGAGGCCCGGACGTTTTGAGCAGTACTTC
TRBV5-1	NA	once	TRBJ1-6	CASSPTGDSPLHF	TGCGCCAGCAGCCCGACCGGGGATTCACCCCTCCACTTT
TRBV7-2	NA	NA	TRBJ2-1	CASSPTTNEQFF	TGTGCCAGCAGCCCGACTACCAATGAGCAGTTCTTC
TRBV5-1	NA	NA	TRBJ2-3	CASSQTDTQYF	TGCGCCAGCAGTCAGACAGATACGCAGTATTTT
TRBV18	NA	NA	TRBJ1-3	CASSPSQTEGNTIYF	TGTGCCAGCTCACCGAGTCAGACCGAAGGAAACACCATATATTTT
TRBV7-6	NA	NA	TRBJ2-1	CASSMTRNNEQFF	TGTGCCAGCAGCATGACTAGAAACAATGAGCAGTTCTTC
TRBV10-3	NA	NA	TRBJ2-7	CAISGDGISEQYF	TGTGCCATCAGTGGGGACGGGATATCCGAGCAGTACTTC